Below, 13 T cell receptor beta chains from the same sample are listed, as sequenced in a study of tumor and adjacent non-tumor tissue in lung cancer. A modified ARM-PCR protocol with three rounds of nested PCR amplified TCRbeta. TCRdb reanalysed the multiplex PCR reads using MiXCR and keeps one entry per CDR3 protein. The sample contains 200,000 to 250,000 distinct CDR3 sequences, 71% of which appear only once. No cell sorting was done before RNA was extracted from the tissue. Sequencing was done on a sample of lung tumor tissue. The receptors were sampled from a man in his sixties with non-small cell lung cancer.

Comments on this clonotype: The conserved closing phenylalanine or tryptophan is absent in this CDR3, likely reflecting a read error. CDR3 DNA: TGCAGCGCAAAATGCGGGACAGAGTATGGCTACACCATC. This sequence encodes CSAKCGTEYGYTI. V gene TRBV29-1 combines with J gene TRBJ1-2; TRBD1 aligns across 7 bases. The CDR3 runs 13 residues. J lost 5 bases, V lost 7 bases, and 10 bases had no gene match. Germline V gives CDR1 SQVTM, CDR2 ANQGSEA.

This clonotype was recorded a few times. This sequence joins TRBV6-6 and TRBJ2-3; 8 bases match TRBD1. Germline loops: CDR1 MNHNY, CDR2 SVGAGI (reference sequence). This CDR3 is 13 amino acids long. The V gene end was trimmed by 8 bases and the J gene end by 4 bases; junction bases not matched to a gene: 5. CDR3 sequence: CASGQGASDTQYF. Here the CDR3 DNA reads TGTGCCAGCGGGCAGGGGGCATCAGATACGCAGTATTTT.

The chain is built from TRBV4-2 and TRBJ2-7; 8 bases match TRBD1. The germline CDR1 and CDR2 sequences are LGHNA and YNFKEQ. This CDR3 is built from 15 residues. Trimming at V came to 3 bases and at J to 3 bases, leaving 7 bases not matched to a gene. This CDR3 reads CASSHPDRGGYEQYF. CDR3 sequence (DNA): TGTGCCAGCAGCCATCCCGACAGGGGAGGCTACGAGCAGTACTTC.

This clonotype has a single count. Germline and junction disagree at one end, which may indicate a read error. The V gene is TRBV6-1, the J gene TRBJ1-5, with TRBD1 matching over 9 bases. The CDR3 is 16 residues long. Germline-derived CDR1 and CDR2 are MNHNS and SASEGT. The CDR3 DNA reads as TGTGTCAGCAGTGACACCGGGACAGGGAGGTATCAGCCCCAGCATTTT. Its translation is CVSSDTGTGRYQPQHF.

This clonotype was seen repeatedly, ten times or more. The V gene is TRBV12-3 or TRBV12-4, the J gene TRBJ2-3; no definite D call. The germline V and J ends were trimmed by 0 bases and 9 bases, with 4 bases remaining between them. The length of the CDR3 is 11 residues. DNA of the CDR3: TGTGCCAGCAGTTTAGCGAAAACGCAGTATTTT. Residues: CASSLAKTQYF.

This clonotype showed up just a few times. The CDR3 carries no conserved terminal phenylalanine or tryptophan, so it likely arises from a read error. V usage is TRBV6-1 and J usage is TRBJ2-7; D assignment may be TRBD1 or TRBD2 (5 bases each). The V end lost 2 bases, the J end lost 0 bases, and 14 bases lay between the germline ends. The CDR3 has 16 residues. The germline V gene has CDR1 MNHNS and CDR2 SASEGT. The CDR3: CASSERVAGSSYEQYY. The CDR3, as DNA: TGTGCCAGCAGTGAAAGGGTGGCAGGGAGCTCCTACGAGCAGTACTAC.

In this sample, this clonotype turned up a few times. Without the conserved terminal phenylalanine or tryptophan, this CDR3 likely stems from a read error. The chain combines TRBV11-2 with TRBJ1-6; 7 bases line up with TRBD1. The length of the CDR3 is 15 residues. V gave up 1 base and J gave up 8 bases; unmatched junction bases: 5. Per germline, CDR1 SGHAT and CDR2 FQNNGV. The CDR3 loop is CASSLGGQGDSPLHS. Written as DNA, the CDR3 is TGTGCCAGCAGCTTAGGCGGGCAGGGGGATTCACCCCTCCACTCT.

Details on this clonotype: The junction departs from the called germline gene at one end, perhaps through a read error. V is TRBV4-2 and J is TRBJ2-7, with TRBD1 as a possible D gene (5 bases). Germline CDR1 reads LGHNA; CDR2 reads YNFKEQ. The CDR3 has 13 amino acids. The CDR3 DNA reads TGTGCCAGCAGCCACAGGGTCTCCTACGAGGAGTACTTC. Its protein product is CASSHRVSYEEYF.

This clonotype was picked up a small number of times. This chain links TRBV11-2 with TRBJ2-1, with 10 bases identical to TRBD2. CDR1 is SGHAT, CDR2 FQNNGV, per germline. V lost 6 bases, J lost 8 bases, and 7 bases stayed unmatched. The CDR3 totals 14 residues. The CDR3 DNA reads TGTGCCAGCAGTTCTAGCGGGGGATACGATGAGCAGTTCTTC. It yields the protein CASSSSGGYDEQFF. Full variable domain (outside the CDR3, taken from reference TRBV11-2 and TRBJ2-1): EAGVAQSPRYKIIEKRQSVAFWCNPISGHATLYWYQQILGQGPKLLIQFQNNGVVDDSQLPKDRFSAERLKGVDSTLKIQPAKLEDSAVYLCASSSSGGYDEQFFGPGTRLTVL.

About this clonotype: Given the absence of the conserved phenylalanine or tryptophan at the CDR3 end, a read error is likely. The genes are TRBV20-1 and TRBJ2-3, with D perhaps matching TRBD2 (6 bases). The CDR3 runs to 14 residues. Germline CDR1 is DFQATT and CDR2 is SNEGSKA (reference sequence). CDR3 sequence reads: CSTRRLDSTDTQYL. DNA for the CDR3: TGCAGTACTAGGAGACTAGATTCCACAGATACGCAGTATCTT.

CDR3 sequence reads: CASSSDIGVSEKLFF. CDR3 DNA: TGTGCCAGCAGCTCCGACATCGGGGTCAGTGAAAAACTGTTTTTT. The chain recombines TRBV12-3 or TRBV12-4 with TRBJ1-4; no reliable D call. Trimming removed 6 bases at V and 7 bases at J, with 18 bases between. The CDR3 covers 15 residues.

Worth noting for this clonotype: It is likely a read error, because the conserved phenylalanine at the end of the CDR3 is missing. The chain combines TRBV20-1 with TRBJ2-7, with TRBD2 as a possible D gene (5 bases). Germline V CDR1 and CDR2: DFQATT, SNEGSKA (reference sequence). This CDR3 spans 12 amino acids. The chain's CDR3 is CNASGLSYEQYL. The CDR3 DNA reads TGCAATGCTAGTGGACTCTCCTACGAGCAGTACTTA.

The V call is TRBV2, the J call TRBJ2-7; tentative D call: TRBD2 (6 bases). V lost 5 bases to trimming and J lost 0 bases, with 11 bases between them. Looked up from germline, CDR1 is SNHLY and CDR2 is FYNNEI. CDR3 size: 14 residues. The CDR3 bases are TGTGCCAGCAGTAGGGCGGGACTCTCCTACGAGCAGTACTTC. This translates into CASSRAGLSYEQYF.